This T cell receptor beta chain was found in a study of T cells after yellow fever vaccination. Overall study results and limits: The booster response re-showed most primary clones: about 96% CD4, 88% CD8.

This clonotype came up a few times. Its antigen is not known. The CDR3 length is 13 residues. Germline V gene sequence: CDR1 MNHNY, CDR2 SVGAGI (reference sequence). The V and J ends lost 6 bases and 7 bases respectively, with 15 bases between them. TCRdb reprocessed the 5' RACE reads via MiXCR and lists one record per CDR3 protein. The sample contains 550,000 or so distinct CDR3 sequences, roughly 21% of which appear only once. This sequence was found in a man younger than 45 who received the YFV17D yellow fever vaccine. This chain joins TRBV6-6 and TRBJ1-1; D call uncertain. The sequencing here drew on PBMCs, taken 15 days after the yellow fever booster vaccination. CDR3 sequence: CASRPGEIREAFF. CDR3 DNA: TGTGCCAGCAGGCCCGGGGAGATCCGTGAAGCTTTCTTT.